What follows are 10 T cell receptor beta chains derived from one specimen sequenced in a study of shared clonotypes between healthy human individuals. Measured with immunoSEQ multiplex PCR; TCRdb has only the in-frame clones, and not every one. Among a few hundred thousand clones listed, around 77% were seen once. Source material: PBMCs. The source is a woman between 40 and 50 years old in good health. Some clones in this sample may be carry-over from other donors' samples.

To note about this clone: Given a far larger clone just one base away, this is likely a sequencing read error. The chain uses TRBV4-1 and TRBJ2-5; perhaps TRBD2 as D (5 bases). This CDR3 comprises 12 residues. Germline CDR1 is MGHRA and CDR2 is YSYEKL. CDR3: CASSQDGETRYF. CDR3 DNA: TGCGCCAGCAGCCAAGACGGGGAGACCCGGTACTTC.

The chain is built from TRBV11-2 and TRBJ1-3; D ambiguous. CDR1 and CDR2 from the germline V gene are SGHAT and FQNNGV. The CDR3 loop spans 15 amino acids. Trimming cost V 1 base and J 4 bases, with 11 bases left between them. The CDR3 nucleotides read TGTGCCAGCAGCTTAGTGGCTGGGTTCGGAAACACCATATATTTT. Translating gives CASSLVAGFGNTIYF.

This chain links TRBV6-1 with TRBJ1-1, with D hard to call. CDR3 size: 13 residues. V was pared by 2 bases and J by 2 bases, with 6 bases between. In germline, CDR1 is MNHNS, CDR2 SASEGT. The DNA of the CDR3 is TGTGCCAGCAGTGAACAGACCAACACTGAAGCTTTCTTT. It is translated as CASSEQTNTEAFF.

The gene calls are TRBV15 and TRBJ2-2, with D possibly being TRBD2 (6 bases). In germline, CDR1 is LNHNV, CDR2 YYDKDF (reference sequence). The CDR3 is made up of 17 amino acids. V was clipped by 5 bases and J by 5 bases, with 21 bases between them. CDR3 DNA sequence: TGTGCCACCAGCGCCCCTAATTGGGGGAGGAGAACCGGGGAGCTGTTTTTT. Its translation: CATSAPNWGRRTGELFF.

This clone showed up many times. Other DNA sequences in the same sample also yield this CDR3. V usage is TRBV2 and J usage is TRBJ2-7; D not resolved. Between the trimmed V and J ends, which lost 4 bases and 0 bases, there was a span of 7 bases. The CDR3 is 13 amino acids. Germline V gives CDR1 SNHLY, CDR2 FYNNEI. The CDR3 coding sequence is TGTGCCAGCAGTGTAGGAAACTCCTACGAGCAGTACTTC. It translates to CASSVGNSYEQYF. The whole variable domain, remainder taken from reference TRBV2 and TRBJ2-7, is EPEVTQTPSHQVTQMGQEVILRCVPISNHLYFYWYRQILGQKVEFLVSFYNNEISEKSEIFDDQFSVERPDGSNFTLKIRSTKLEDSAMYFCASSVGNSYEQYFGPGTRLTVT.

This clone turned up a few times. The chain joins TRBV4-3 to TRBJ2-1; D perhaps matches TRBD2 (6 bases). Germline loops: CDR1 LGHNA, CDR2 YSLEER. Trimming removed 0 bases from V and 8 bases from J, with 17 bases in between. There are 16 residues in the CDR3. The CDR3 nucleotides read TGCGCCAGCAGCCAAGAGGGGCGCCGGGGGTGGTATGAGCAGTTCTTC. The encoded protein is CASSQEGRRGWYEQFF.

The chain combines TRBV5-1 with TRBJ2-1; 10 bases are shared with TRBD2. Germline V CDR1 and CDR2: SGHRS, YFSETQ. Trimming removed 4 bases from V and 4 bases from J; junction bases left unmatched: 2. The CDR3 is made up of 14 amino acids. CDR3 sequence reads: CASSASGGYNEQFF. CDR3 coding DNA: TGCGCCAGCAGCGCTAGCGGGGGTTACAATGAGCAGTTCTTC.

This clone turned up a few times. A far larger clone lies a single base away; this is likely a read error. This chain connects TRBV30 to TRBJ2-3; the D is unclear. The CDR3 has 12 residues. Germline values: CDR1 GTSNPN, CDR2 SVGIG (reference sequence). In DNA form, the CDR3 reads TGTGCCCGGAGTGCCACGACAGATACGCAGTATTTT. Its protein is CARSATTDTQYF.

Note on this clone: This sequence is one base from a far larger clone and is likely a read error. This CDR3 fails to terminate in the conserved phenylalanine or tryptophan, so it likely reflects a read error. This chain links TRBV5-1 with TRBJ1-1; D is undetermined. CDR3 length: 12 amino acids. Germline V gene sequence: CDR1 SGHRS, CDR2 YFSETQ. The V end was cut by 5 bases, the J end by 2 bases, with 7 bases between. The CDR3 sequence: CASRLSNTEAFL. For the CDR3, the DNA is TGCGCCAGCAGGTTAAGTAACACTGAAGCTTTCCTT.

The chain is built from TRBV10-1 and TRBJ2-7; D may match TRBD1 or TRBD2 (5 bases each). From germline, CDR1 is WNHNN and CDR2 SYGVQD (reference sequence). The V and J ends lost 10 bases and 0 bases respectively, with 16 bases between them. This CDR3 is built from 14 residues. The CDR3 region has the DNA TGCGCCACCTCGAAGGGGCTAGCCTCCTACGAGCAGTACTTC. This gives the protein CATSKGLASYEQYF.